This TCR beta chain was found in a study of T cells expressing NK-cell markers. Study summary: Among eight sequenced donors, seven carried HCMV seropositivity while one was seronegative. General study findings and limits: Whether the expanded NKG2C+ T cell clones recognized HCMV remained unclear. Among several donors, these clonotypes also ranked first in the CD3+CD56-NKG2C+ fraction.

A note on this clonotype: The target antigen is unknown.

Making the TCR beta cDNA relied on 5'RACE template switching with UMIs. TCRdb reanalyzed the 5' RACE reads, giving one entry per CDR3 protein sequence and no DNA. Here the sample table reports about 370,000 distinct CDR3 sequences. Germline CDR1 and CDR2: SGHRS and YFSETQ. This CDR3 has 13 residues. The sequenced sample was blood T cells: a sorted CD56 or NKG2C T cell subset, CD4+ or CD8+ T cells, or bulk PBMC T cells (not recorded which). This TCR derives from a woman between 50 and 59 years old in good health. V and J are TRBV5-1 and TRBJ2-1. CDR3 protein: CASSLGAYNEQFF.